This T cell receptor (beta chain) was recovered during a study of blood T cells in healthy people across ages. A J-beta primer mix and a sample-barcoded 5' primer were used in a second PCR of about 7 to 12 cycles. TCRdb analysed the 5' RACE reads with MiXCR anew, one entry per CDR3 protein. The sample has approximately 730,000 distinct CDR3 sequences, roughly 50% seen once; the top ten hold 41%. A minimum of 6 micrograms of total RNA was extracted per sample. The CDR3 runs 12 residues. Germline V gives CDR1 SQVTM, CDR2 ANQGSEA. With 8 bases removed from V and 3 bases from J, the gap between germline ends came to 13 bases.

The origin of this receptor is a man older than 75 in good health. The material sequenced was blood. J is TRBJ2-5 and V is TRBV29-1; D is perhaps TRBD1 (5 bases). The DNA of the CDR3 is TGCAGCCCTTTGGGGCCGAAAGAGACCCAGTACTTC. Amino acid sequence: CSPLGPKETQYF.